This T cell receptor (beta chain) is from a study of T-cell reconstitution after alpha-beta-depleted transplantation in children. Study observations and caveats: Alpha-beta T cells about two months after transplant reportedly derived from several hundred expanded graft clones.

Preparation of the TCRbeta library involved a method that used unique molecular identifiers. TCRdb analysed the PCR reads with MiXCR anew, one entry per CDR3 protein. The sample comprises almost 250,000 distinct CDR3 sequences, roughly 26% of which are singletons, and about 2.5% rests with the top ten. Worth noting for this clonotype: Its antigen is still unknown.

This clonotype was obtained from a girl aged 2-10 years with Fanconi anemia, due to receive a stem cell transplant. This specimen consisted of PBMCs, obtained before TCRalphabeta/CD19-depleted stem cell transplant.

In nucleotides, the CDR3 is TGTGCCCATGGAAGCGCCAACTACGAGCAGTACTTC. Protein sequence: CAHGSANYEQYF. The chain employs TRBV30 and TRBJ2-7; D remains ambiguous. V lost 8 bases and J 3 bases, leaving 14 bases between the germline ends. Germline assignment: CDR1 GTSNPN and CDR2 SVGIG (reference sequence). CDR3 length: 12 amino acids. Full variable domain (remainder filled in from reference TRBV30 and TRBJ2-7): SQTIHQWPATLVQPVGSPLSLECTVEGTSNPNLYWYRQAAGRGLQLLFYSVGIGQISSEVPQNLSASRPQDRQFILSSKKLLLSDSGFYLCAHGSANYEQYFGPGTRLTVT.